The rows below give T cell receptor beta chains drawn from one sample of a study of shared clonotypes between healthy human individuals. Generated by immunoSEQ multiplex PCR, the TCRdb table keeps only in-frame clones and is missing some. The table records about 2.2 million clones, just over 90% of them present only once. Material for sequencing was naive CD8+ T cells from PBMCs. These receptors were taken from a man younger than 35 in good health. Some clones in this sample may be carry-over from other donors' samples. Both conserved end residues are part of each CDR3. Each record gives: clone size, J gene, D gene, V gene, CDR3 length, CDR3 protein, CDR3 DNA. D genes are given only for firm matches. Clone size is not always given. Where it is, it says once, few, many or a class for expanded clones.

NA,TRBJ2-7,NA,TRBV7-9,15,CASSLLGLPKDEQYF,TGTGCCAGCAGCTTATTAGGGCTCCCGAAGGACGAGCAGTACTTC
NA,TRBJ2-1,TRBD1,TRBV14,15,CASSQRGPGYNEQFF,TGTGCCAGCAGCCAGAGGGGGCCTGGATACAATGAGCAGTTCTTC
NA,TRBJ2-7,TRBD1,TRBV13,21,CASSLEGWDRPKGKTSYEQYF,TGTGCCAGCAGCTTAGAAGGGTGGGACAGGCCGAAGGGTAAAACATCCTACGAGCAGTACTTC
NA,TRBJ1-4,TRBD1,TRBV9,15,CASSSFGTGDEKLFF,TGTGCCAGCAGCTCTTTCGGGACAGGGGACGAAAAACTGTTTTTT
NA,TRBJ2-1,NA,TRBV20-1,11,CTIYEDNEQFF,TGCACCATATACGAAGACAATGAGCAGTTCTTC
NA,TRBJ1-2,TRBD1,TRBV7-6,17,CASSPALGQGANYGYTF,TGTGCCAGCAGCCCAGCCCTGGGACAGGGGGCAAACTATGGCTACACCTTC
NA,TRBJ2-1,NA,TRBV9,15,CASSVEGASSDEQFF,TGTGCCAGCAGCGTAGAAGGGGCCTCGTCGGATGAGCAGTTCTTC
NA,TRBJ1-5,NA,TRBV27,13,CASSLAGGQPQHF,TGTGCCAGCAGTTTAGCCGGAGGTCAGCCCCAGCATTTT
NA,TRBJ1-2,TRBD1,TRBV6-1,12,CASSTGAYGYTF,TGTGCCAGCAGTACAGGGGCCTATGGCTACACCTTC
NA,TRBJ1-2,TRBD1,TRBV7-2,14,CASSLAGTGYGYTF,TGTGCCAGCAGCTTAGCTGGGACAGGGTATGGCTACACCTTC
NA,TRBJ1-2,NA,TRBV28,14,CASSFYPRDSDNTF,TGTGCCAGCAGTTTCTACCCTAGGGACTCGGACAACACCTTC
NA,TRBJ2-2,TRBD2,TRBV27,16,CASSGGTSGNTGELFF,TGTGCCAGCAGTGGGGGGACTAGCGGGAACACCGGGGAGCTGTTTTTT
NA,TRBJ2-7,TRBD1,TRBV9,15,CASSVGRTGAYEQYF,TGTGCCAGCAGCGTAGGGAGGACAGGGGCGTACGAGCAGTACTTC
NA,TRBJ2-4,TRBD2,TRBV2,16,CASLFRLAAMPNIQYF,TGTGCCAGCCTCTTCCGACTAGCGGCCATGCCAAACATTCAGTACTTC
NA,TRBJ1-2,NA,TRBV7-9,16,CASSLAGQGNRYGYTF,TGTGCCAGCAGCTTAGCGGGGCAGGGGAATCGCTATGGCTACACCTTC
few,TRBJ1-5,NA,TRBV15,13,CATSSTRRAPQHF,TGTGCCACCAGCAGTACCAGGCGAGCGCCCCAGCATTTT
NA,TRBJ1-4,NA,TRBV6-9,13,CAIPGIPNEKLFF,TGTGCCATACCCGGGATCCCTAATGAAAAACTGTTTTTT
NA,TRBJ2-2,NA,TRBV28,14,CASSLDRHTGELFF,TGTGCCAGCAGTTTAGACAGACACACCGGGGAGCTGTTTTTT
NA,TRBJ1-3,NA,TRBV7-2,17,CASSVSPGGIAGNTIYF,TGTGCCAGCAGTGTTAGCCCGGGGGGAATAGCTGGAAACACCATATATTTT
NA,TRBJ2-4,NA,TRBV7-2,14,CASSPRGGPNIQYF,TGTGCCAGCAGTCCCCGGGGCGGGCCAAACATTCAGTACTTC
NA,TRBJ2-1,NA,TRBV9,15,CASSVGPAVAWEQFF,TGTGCCAGCAGCGTAGGCCCAGCGGTAGCTTGGGAGCAGTTCTTC
NA,TRBJ2-5,TRBD1,TRBV6-1,17,CASSDGPGQGARETQYF,TGTGCCAGCAGTGACGGACCGGGACAGGGGGCCCGGGAGACCCAGTACTTC
NA,TRBJ2-1,NA,TRBV2,15,CASSPLGGSYNEQFF,TGTGCCAGCAGCCCTTTAGGGGGCTCCTACAATGAGCAGTTCTTC
NA,TRBJ2-7,NA,TRBV7-2,19,CASSLGNRRWAGLAYEQYF,TGTGCCAGCAGCTTAGGGAATAGACGATGGGCGGGACTGGCCTACGAGCAGTACTTC
NA,TRBJ1-2,NA,TRBV29-1,11,CSTSGGYGYTF,TGCAGCACCTCCGGGGGCTATGGCTACACCTTC
NA,TRBJ1-2,NA,TRBV7-3,14,CASTNGREDDGYTF,TGTGCCAGCACCAATGGGCGGGAGGACGATGGCTACACCTTC
NA,TRBJ2-7,TRBD2,TRBV7-8,18,CASSSRLAGGHSSYEQYF,TGTGCCAGCAGCTCGAGGCTAGCGGGAGGCCACTCCTCCTACGAGCAGTACTTC
NA,TRBJ2-1,NA,TRBV19,13,CASSPSGDNEQFF,TGTGCCAGTAGTCCCAGCGGCGACAATGAGCAGTTCTTC
NA,TRBJ2-2,TRBD1,TRBV2,20,CASSELSSMTGTGYTGELFF,TGTGCCAGCAGTGAACTCAGCAGTATGACCGGGACAGGGTACACCGGGGAGCTGTTTTTT
NA,TRBJ2-7,NA,TRBV11-2,16,CASTNRNGREAYEQYF,TGTGCCAGCACAAACCGGAACGGGCGGGAAGCCTACGAGCAGTACTTC
NA,TRBJ2-1,TRBD1,TRBV7-9,15,CASSLVSRGLILQFF,TGTGCCAGCAGCTTAGTATCCAGGGGGCTAATTTTGCAGTTCTTC
NA,TRBJ2-3,TRBD2,TRBV9,17,CASSATKRGRSTDTQYF,TGTGCCAGCAGCGCCACCAAGCGGGGACGTAGCACAGATACGCAGTATTTT
NA,TRBJ1-4,NA,TRBV7-9,16,CASSPRGEATNEKLFF,TGTGCCAGCAGCCCCCGTGGGGAAGCAACTAATGAAAAACTGTTTTTT
NA,TRBJ1-2,TRBD1,TRBV28,14,CASSFPGTGYGYTF,TGTGCCAGCAGTTTTCCCGGGACAGGCTATGGCTACACCTTC
NA,TRBJ2-1,NA,TRBV2,15,CASRVAPLSYNEQFF,TGTGCCAGCAGGGTAGCGCCTCTCTCCTACAATGAGCAGTTCTTC
once,TRBJ2-5,TRBD1,TRBV18,16,CASSPLRTGGLETQYF,TGTGCCAGCTCACCACTACGGACAGGGGGATTAGAGACCCAGTACTTC
NA,TRBJ2-3,TRBD1,TRBV27,16,CASTRDRGLGTDTQYF,TGTGCCAGCACGAGGGACAGGGGGCTCGGCACAGATACGCAGTATTTT
NA,TRBJ2-5,NA,TRBV6-1,14,CASSEWNNQETQYF,TGTGCCAGCAGTGAATGGAACAACCAAGAGACCCAGTACTTC
NA,TRBJ1-1,NA,TRBV27,14,CASSLSGLNTEAFF,TGTGCCAGCAGTTTATCGGGCCTGAACACTGAAGCTTTCTTT
NA,TRBJ2-1,TRBD2,TRBV29-1,13,CSVEDRAGGQQFF,TGCAGCGTTGAAGATAGGGCGGGAGGGCAACAGTTCTTC
NA,TRBJ2-7,TRBD1,TRBV28,14,CATRTGTGPLEQYF,TGTGCCACGCGCACCGGGACAGGTCCTCTGGAGCAGTACTTC
NA,TRBJ2-5,TRBD2,TRBV6-1,14,CASSEWGGQETQYF,TGTGCCAGCAGTGAGTGGGGGGGTCAAGAGACCCAGTACTTC
once,TRBJ1-3,NA,TRBV6-5,13,CASIPGSGNTIYF,TGTGCCAGCATCCCAGGGTCTGGAAACACCATATATTTT
NA,TRBJ2-2,NA,TRBV5-4,11,CASSDTGELFF,TGTGCCAGCAGTGATACCGGGGAGCTGTTTTTT
NA,TRBJ2-2,TRBD2,TRBV19,15,CASRSTSGNTGELFF,TGTGCCAGTAGGTCGACTAGCGGGAACACCGGGGAGCTGTTTTTT
NA,TRBJ1-5,NA,TRBV5-5,14,CASSLYRANQPQHF,TGTGCCAGCAGCTTGTACAGGGCCAATCAGCCCCAGCATTTT
NA,TRBJ2-7,TRBD1,TRBV9,15,CASSAGTGPSYEQYF,TGTGCCAGCAGCGCAGGGACAGGGCCATCCTACGAGCAGTACTTC
NA,TRBJ1-6,NA,TRBV28,17,CASTPGMGSSYNSPLHF,TGTGCCAGCACCCCAGGAATGGGGAGCTCCTATAATTCACCCCTCCACTTT